Listed below are T cell receptor beta chains from one sample, sequenced in a study of OX40 agonist ivuxolimab in advanced cancers. Clones were read by immunoSEQ multiplex PCR, and TCRdb kept only the in-frame ones, dropping some. The sample carries about 50,000 clones, around 90% recorded once. Source: CD4+ or CD8+ T cells sorted from blood, taken in a trial of the OX40 agonist ivuxolimab. The receptors stem from an adult with an advanced solid tumor such as melanoma, head and neck, liver or kidney cancer. Both conserved end residues are part of each CDR3. Fields, in order: D gene, J gene, V gene, clone size, CDR3 DNA, CDR3 protein. D genes are given only for firm matches. Clone size is shown for a subset of rows, as once, few, many or a class of expanded clone.

TRBD1 | TRBJ2-3 | TRBV29-1 | - | TGCAGCGTTGAAGATCGGACAGGGTCTGATACGCAGTATTTT | CSVEDRTGSDTQYF
- | TRBJ1-1 | TRBV30 | - | TGTGCCTGGAGTGCAGGGATTAACACTGAAGCTTTCTTT | CAWSAGINTEAFF
- | TRBJ2-1 | TRBV14 | - | TGTGCCAGCAGCCAAGAAGAAGGGTGGGGTGAGCAGTTCTTC | CASSQEEGWGEQFF
- | TRBJ2-7 | TRBV11-2 | once | TGTGCCAGCAGCTTTCTGCTTCCGAGCGGGTCGAGCTCCTACGAGCAGTACTTC | CASSFLLPSGSSSYEQYF
- | TRBJ1-6 | TRBV15 | - | TGTGCCACCAGCAGAGATAGACTGAATAATTCACCCCTCCACTTT | CATSRDRLNNSPLHF
- | TRBJ2-1 | TRBV7-9 | - | TGTGCCAGCAGCTTAGCCAGCCTGGGGGATGAGCAGTTCTTC | CASSLASLGDEQFF
TRBD2 | TRBJ2-7 | TRBV7-2 | - | TGTGCCTCGCGGGGGGCAGTGCTCGAGCAGTACTTC | CASRGAVLEQYF
- | TRBJ1-2 | TRBV7-9 | - | TGTGCCAGCAGCCTTATACAAGATCTCAGGACGAACGGGGGCTACACCTTC | CASSLIQDLRTNGGYTF
- | TRBJ1-2 | TRBV27 | - | TGTGCCAGCAGTTTCGGTGCTAACTATGGCTACACCTTC | CASSFGANYGYTF
- | TRBJ1-2 | TRBV4-3 | - | TGCGCCAGCAGCCATTCAGAGGACTTCGCTAACTATGGCTACACCTTC | CASSHSEDFANYGYTF
- | TRBJ1-1 | TRBV7-5 | once | TGTGTCAGAAGCTTACATCCTCCTATGAACACTGAAGCTTTCTTT | CVRSLHPPMNTEAFF
TRBD1 | TRBJ2-5 | TRBV4-2 | - | TGTGCCAGCAGCCCTCTGGGACAGAGCCAAGAGACCCAGTACTTC | CASSPLGQSQETQYF
- | TRBJ1-2 | TRBV30 | - | TGTGCCTGTCCTCCTGGGCCGTATGGCTACACCTTC | CACPPGPYGYTF
TRBD1 | TRBJ2-1 | TRBV28 | - | TGTGCCAGCAGTTTGGGACAGGGATGGCGGAAGGGTTACAATGAGCAGTTCTTC | CASSLGQGWRKGYNEQFF
TRBD1 | TRBJ2-5 | TRBV28 | - | TGTGCCAGCAGTACCCGGGACAGGGAATTCGAGACCCAGTACTTC | CASSTRDREFETQYF
- | TRBJ1-1 | TRBV6-6 | - | TGTGCCAGCAGTTACCTGACCGTAGGAACTGAAGCTTTCTTT | CASSYLTVGTEAFF
TRBD2 | TRBJ2-1 | TRBV7-9 | - | TGTGCCAGCAGTCCAGCGGGGGGAAGCTCCTACAATGAGCAGTTCTTC | CASSPAGGSSYNEQFF
- | TRBJ2-1 | TRBV11-3 | - | TGTGCCAGCAGCCCGGTGCAGACTACTTACAATGAGCAGTTCTTC | CASSPVQTTYNEQFF
TRBD1 | TRBJ2-5 | TRBV29-1 | - | TGCAGCGTTGCTCCGGGGACAGGGACGGGGACCCAGTACTTC | CSVAPGTGTGTQYF
- | TRBJ1-1 | TRBV7-5 | - | TGTGTCAGAAGCTTCGAAGCTTTCTTT | CVRSFEAFF
- | TRBJ1-5 | TRBV6-1 | - | TGTGCCAGCAGTGACGGGGGGTATAGCAATCAGCCCCAGCATTTT | CASSDGGYSNQPQHF
TRBD2 | TRBJ2-5 | TRBV6-1 | - | TGTGCCAGCAGTGAAGGACTAGCGGGAGGAGAGACCCAGTACTTC | CASSEGLAGGETQYF
- | TRBJ2-3 | TRBV6-1 | - | TGTGCCAGCAGTGAAGCGCTCGGAGGGGGCGCCTTCACAGATACGCAGTATTTT | CASSEALGGGAFTDTQYF
TRBD2 | TRBJ2-5 | TRBV5-5 | - | TGTGCCAGCAGCAGCGGGGACCTACAAGGGACCCAGTACTTC | CASSSGDLQGTQYF
- | TRBJ1-1 | TRBV5-1 | - | TGCGCCAGCAGCTTGGGTCAGGGGAGAACTGAAGCTTTCTTT | CASSLGQGRTEAFF
- | TRBJ1-2 | TRBV25-1 | - | TGTGCCAGCAGTGATCTTGTTCCGGGGACTTACCCGCATGGCTACACCTTC | CASSDLVPGTYPHGYTF
TRBD1 | TRBJ2-2 | TRBV5-1 | once | TGCGCCAGCAGCTTGGTACAGGGGACCGGGGAGCTGTTTTTT | CASSLVQGTGELFF
TRBD1 | TRBJ2-6 | TRBV18 | - | TGTGCCAGCTCACCCCCAGGGGGCCTAATAGGTGGGGCCAACGTCCTGACTTTC | CASSPPGGLIGGANVLTF
- | TRBJ1-6 | TRBV5-8 | - | TGTGCCAGCAGCTTCGTCCCACAGAGCTCCTATAATTCACCCCTCCACTTT | CASSFVPQSSYNSPLHF